These T cell receptor beta chains were read from a single sample in a study of beta chain features in type 1 diabetes. Clones were sequenced by immunoSEQ multiplex PCR, and TCRdb holds only the in-frame ones, with some missing. The repertoire consists of about 250,000 clones, with 13% to 15% occurring once and the leading ten covering about 0.024%. Sequenced sample: naive CD4+ T cells from blood. Receptors were obtained from a woman aged 40-49 years in good health. Each CDR3 is given with its conserved first and last residue. A D gene is named only where the DNA matches it firmly. Part of the rows lack a size; the others show once, few, many or a class for expanded clones.

NA	TRBJ2-7	few	TRBV10-3	TGTGCCATCAGTGATCATTGGGCGGGAACCTACGAGCAGTACTTC	CAISDHWAGTYEQYF
TRBD2	TRBJ2-5	NA	TRBV5-1	TGCGCCAGCAGCTTGTATAGCGGGAGATTCTGGGAGACCCAGTACTTC	CASSLYSGRFWETQYF
NA	TRBJ1-2	NA	TRBV7-9	TGTGCCAGCAGCTCTTACAGCTATGGCTACACCTTC	CASSSYSYGYTF
NA	TRBJ1-1	NA	TRBV5-1	TGCGCCAGCAGCCCAGGGGCAGGGAACACTGAAGCTTTCTTT	CASSPGAGNTEAFF
NA	TRBJ2-1	NA	TRBV6-1	TGTGCCAGCAGTCCAGACTTGGCCAGCGAGCAGTTCTTC	CASSPDLASEQFF
TRBD1	TRBJ2-7	NA	TRBV10-2	TGCGCCAGCAGACCCGACAGGGGACCTCCTAACGAGCAGTACTTC	CASRPDRGPPNEQYF
NA	TRBJ2-1	NA	TRBV10-3	TGTGCCATCAGTGAGTCGCGGAGCTCGGAAGGGTTCTTC	CAISESRSSEGFF
TRBD1	TRBJ2-2	NA	TRBV6-1	TGTGCCAGCATGGGTCGCACAGGGGGCACCGGGGAGCTGTTTTTT	CASMGRTGGTGELFF
NA	TRBJ2-7	NA	TRBV18	TGTGCCAGCTCCCCCGGGACAACGTCCTACGAGCAGTACTTC	CASSPGTTSYEQYF
TRBD2	TRBJ2-3	few	TRBV5-4	TGTGCCAGCAGCTTTAGCGGGGGCCCAGATACGCAGTATTTT	CASSFSGGPDTQYF
NA	TRBJ1-5	NA	TRBV25-1	TGTGCCAGCAGTGACAGGGAGGTTCAGCCCCAGCATTTT	CASSDREVQPQHF
NA	TRBJ2-3	NA	TRBV2	TGTGCCAGCAGATTGGGACATCCTTTCACAGATACGCAGTATTTT	CASRLGHPFTDTQYF
NA	TRBJ2-3	few	TRBV27	TGTGCCAGCAGTCCGCAAGGGGCAGATACGCAGTATTTT	CASSPQGADTQYF
TRBD1	TRBJ2-7	few	TRBV2	TGTGCCAGCAGATGGACAGGGGGCCACGAGCAGTACTTC	CASRWTGGHEQYF
NA	TRBJ2-5	once	TRBV6-5	TGTGCCAGCAGTTACCTACGGGGGTGGGAGACCCAGTACTTC	CASSYLRGWETQYF
TRBD1	TRBJ2-1	many	TRBV29-1	TGCAGCGTAGGGGACAGGGAAAACAATGAGCAGTTCTTC	CSVGDRENNEQFF
NA	TRBJ2-1	NA	TRBV5-1	TGCGCCAGCAGCTTTGTTCCGGGAAAGGACAATGAGCAGTTCTTC	CASSFVPGKDNEQFF
TRBD1	TRBJ2-3	NA	TRBV7-2	TGTGCCAGCAGTTTGACAGGGGGCACAGATACGCAGTATTTT	CASSLTGGTDTQYF
TRBD2	TRBJ2-2	NA	TRBV4-2	TGTGCCAGCAGCCAACCTAGCGGGGTGAACACCGGGGAGCTGTTTTTT	CASSQPSGVNTGELFF
NA	TRBJ1-1	NA	TRBV11-2	TGTGCCAGCAGACAACAGGGGAACACTGAAGCTTTCTTT	CASRQQGNTEAFF
NA	TRBJ2-7	NA	TRBV6-6	TGTGCCAGCAGTTACTCGCGGCTGGGCTACGAGCAGTACTTC	CASSYSRLGYEQYF
TRBD1	TRBJ2-3	few	TRBV14	TGTGCCAGCAGCCAAGATTCCGGGACAGGGTACACAGATACGCAGTATTTT	CASSQDSGTGYTDTQYF
TRBD2	TRBJ2-1	NA	TRBV5-4	TGTGCCAGCAGCTCTAGGACTAGCGGGACCTACAATGAGCAGTTCTTC	CASSSRTSGTYNEQFF
TRBD1	TRBJ1-2	few	TRBV5-4	TGTGCCAGCAGCCCTTCTTCGGGACAGGAGGGCCTTATCTATGGCTACACCTTC	CASSPSSGQEGLIYGYTF
NA	TRBJ1-5	few	TRBV13	TGTGCCAGCAGCCCCGGGACACCCTTTAGCAATCAGCCCCAGCATTTT	CASSPGTPFSNQPQHF
NA	TRBJ2-5	NA	TRBV10-3	TGTGCCATCAGTGACGGTGGCATCGGGGAGACCCAGTACTTC	CAISDGGIGETQYF